Presented here are 9 T cell receptor beta chains from one specimen sequenced in a study of blood T cell repertoires in COVID-19. Using immunoSEQ multiplex PCR, the repertoire was profiled, and TCRdb retains in-frame clones only, with some absent. The sample comprises about 370,000 clones, approximately 89% of which are singletons, and roughly 0.9% rests with the top ten. Source material: PBMCs or T cells enriched from blood (not recorded which). These TCRs come from a woman aged 40 to 49 who had been exposed to COVID-19.

This sequence joins TRBV6-1 and TRBJ1-6, with unresolved D. The V end lost 2 bases, the J end lost 4 bases, and 9 bases lay between the germline ends. The CDR3 totals 15 residues. Per the germline V gene, CDR1 is MNHNS and CDR2 is SASEGT. CDR3 loop: CASSELEGYNSPLHF. CDR3 nucleotides: TGTGCCAGCAGTGAACTGGAGGGATATAATTCACCCCTCCACTTT.

This clone was detected once. The chain uses TRBV19 and TRBJ2-5; D perhaps matches TRBD1 (6 bases). V was shortened by 7 bases and J by 3 bases, with 21 bases between the two germline ends. The CDR3 covers 16 residues. Germline V lookup: CDR1 LNHDA, CDR2 SQIVND (reference sequence). The CDR3 DNA reads TGTGCCAGTAATTCGGGACAAAACTTAGTGGAAGAGACCCAGTACTTC. This translates into CASNSGQNLVEETQYF.

This chain connects TRBV11-3 to TRBJ1-3; no firm D call. The CDR3 is 15 amino acids. Trimming took off 3 bases at V and 0 bases at J, with 9 bases between the two ends. Germline values: CDR1 SGHNT, CDR2 YENEEA. The CDR3 region has the DNA TGTGCCAGCAGCTTCGAACTGAGCTCTGGAAACACCATATATTTT. Its protein is CASSFELSSGNTIYF.

This rearrangement joins TRBV5-6 to TRBJ1-4, with unresolved D. The V gene's germline CDR1 is SGHDT and CDR2 YYEEEE. Trimming pared 4 bases from V and 8 bases from J, leaving 18 bases between. This CDR3 region has 15 residues. The DNA for the CDR3 is TGTGCCAGCAGCAGATATCAACTAGCCGCGGAAAAACTGTTTTTT. Translating it yields CASSRYQLAAEKLFF.

DNA of the CDR3: TGTGCCAGCAGCGCCGGGACAGCCCCACCGAATCATTTT. It is translated as CASSAGTAPPNHF. The gene calls are TRBV7-9 and TRBJ1-5; 7 bases are shared with TRBD1. Looked up from germline, CDR1 is SEHNR and CDR2 is FQNEAQ (reference sequence). This CDR3 has 13 residues. The V and J ends lost 5 bases and 16 bases, in that order; junction bases with no gene match: 14.

This sequence joins TRBV12-3 or TRBV12-4 and TRBJ1-1; D gene ambiguous. Between the trimmed V and J ends, which lost 6 bases and 0 bases, there was a span of 8 bases. CDR3 length: 13 residues. Here the CDR3 reads CASSRTLNTEAFF. CDR3 bases: TGTGCCAGCAGCCGCACATTGAACACTGAAGCTTTCTTT.

The DNA for the CDR3 is TGTGCCAGCAGTGAGAAACAGGGGGCGGTTCCCCAGCCCCAGCATTTT. Translated, it gives CASSEKQGAVPQPQHF. V and J are TRBV2 and TRBJ1-5; 9 bases align to TRBD1. Trimming cost V 3 bases and J 7 bases; bases outside gene matches: 10. Germline V gene sequence: CDR1 SNHLY, CDR2 FYNNEI. The CDR3 is 16 residues long.

V usage is TRBV11-3 and J usage is TRBJ1-2, with TRBD1 matching 9 bases. V shed 5 bases and J 8 bases; nucleotides not matched to a gene: 9. The CDR3 totals 14 residues. CDR1 SGHNT and CDR2 YENEEA come from the germline V gene. The CDR3 reads CASSATGGLGGYTF. CDR3 coding DNA: TGTGCCAGCAGCGCCACAGGGGGCCTAGGCGGCTACACCTTC. Variable domain in full (rest from reference TRBV11-3 and TRBJ1-2): EAGVVQSPRYKIIEKKQPVAFWCNPISGHNTLYWYLQNLGQGPELLIRYENEEAVDDSQLPKDRFSAERLKGVDSTLKIQPAELGDSAVYLCASSATGGLGGYTFGSGTRLTVV.

The J gene is TRBJ1-2, the V gene TRBV30; the D is unclear. CDR1 is GTSNPN, CDR2 SVGIG, per germline (reference sequence). The CDR3 consists of 12 residues. V was shortened by 2 bases and J by 3 bases, with 7 bases between the two germline ends. In nucleotides, the CDR3 is TGTGCCTGGAGTAGGCAGGACTATGGCTACACCTTC. The encoded protein is CAWSRQDYGYTF. Combining the CDR3 with reference TRBV30 and TRBJ1-2 gives the whole variable domain SQTIHQWPATLVQPVGSPLSLECTVEGTSNPNLYWYRQAAGRGLQLLFYSVGIGQISSEVPQNLSASRPQDRQFILSSKKLLLSDSGFYLCAWSRQDYGYTFGSGTRLTVV.